Below are 24 T cell receptor beta chains sequenced from a single sample in a study of shared clonotypes between healthy human individuals. Assay used: immunoSEQ multiplex PCR; TCRdb lists only in-frame clones, some missing. The table lists about 450,000 clones, roughly 77% of them singletons, with around 14% in the top ten. Source material: PBMCs. The receptors were gathered from a woman in her thirties or forties in good health. Some clones in this sample may be carry-over from other donors' samples.

Many counts were recorded for this clone. Here the CDR3 DNA reads TGCGCCAGCAGCTTAGCGGGCGGAGAAAACATTCAGTACTTC. Translation gives CASSLAGGENIQYF. The chain carries TRBV5-1 and TRBJ2-4; D may be TRBD2 (6 bases). This CDR3 is built from 14 residues. CDR1 is SGHRS, CDR2 YFSETQ, per germline. V lost 2 bases, J lost 5 bases, and 11 bases lay in between.

About this clone itself: Other DNA sequences within the sample encode an identical CDR3. The chain couples TRBV9 to TRBJ2-5; no clear D gene. The germline V gene encodes CDR1 SGDLS and CDR2 YYNGEE. Between the trimmed V and J ends, which lost 0 bases and 1 base, there was a span of 7 bases. The CDR3 is 14 amino acids. The CDR3 nucleotides read TGTGCCAGCAGCGTAGGTGTCTCCCAAGAGACCCAGTACTTC. This codes for CASSVGVSQETQYF.

CDR3 sequence: CASSTPDRIQFREAFF. As DNA, the CDR3 is TGTGCCAGCAGTACCCCAGACAGGATACAGTTTAGGGAAGCTTTCTTT. This chain joins TRBV28 and TRBJ1-1; weak D call: TRBD1 (6 bases). There are 16 residues in the CDR3. The germline V and J ends were trimmed by 5 bases and 8 bases, with 24 bases remaining between them. Germline V gene lookup returns CDR1 MDHEN and CDR2 SYDVKM. The whole variable domain, remainder taken from reference TRBV28 and TRBJ1-1, is DVKVTQSSRYLVKRTGEKVFLECVQDMDHENMFWYRQDPGLGLRLIYFSYDVKMKEKGDIPEGYSVSREKKERFSLILESASTNQTSMYLCASSTPDRIQFREAFFGQGTRLTVV.

The genes are TRBV7-3 and TRBJ1-1; D is uncertain. Germline lookup yields CDR1 SGHTA and CDR2 FQGTGA. The CDR3 covers 14 residues. V lost 2 bases and J 1 base, leaving 8 bases between the germline ends. The CDR3 sequence: CASSLERSNTEAFF. As DNA, the CDR3 is TGTGCCAGCAGCTTAGAACGATCGAACACTGAAGCTTTCTTT.

V gene TRBV5-1 combines with J gene TRBJ2-4, with D unclear. The CDR3 sequence is 14 residues long. V dropped 1 base and J dropped 0 bases, with 5 bases sitting between them. Germline V gives CDR1 SGHRS, CDR2 YFSETQ. The CDR3 DNA follows: TGCGCCAGCAGCTTGACAGTAGCCAAAAACATTCAGTACTTC. Protein sequence: CASSLTVAKNIQYF.

Of note for this clone: The same CDR3 also results from other DNA sequences found in this sample. This chain connects TRBV9 to TRBJ2-3; D is unresolved. CDR3 length equals 14 residues. V dropped 0 bases and J dropped 4 bases, with 9 bases sitting between them. Germline V CDR1 and CDR2: SGDLS, YYNGEE. The CDR3 DNA follows: TGTGCCAGCAGCGTAGGAAGTGGGGCAGATACGCAGTATTTT. It is translated as CASSVGSGADTQYF.

The chain couples TRBV10-3 to TRBJ1-3, with a weak D call TRBD1 (6 bases). This CDR3 comprises 14 residues. V was cut by 6 bases and J by 4 bases, with 13 bases left in between. In germline, CDR1 is ENHRY, CDR2 SYGVKD. CDR3 sequence: CAIRATGLGNTIYF. The CDR3 DNA sequence: TGTGCCATCAGGGCGACAGGCCTAGGAAACACCATATATTTT.

On this clone: Because it lacks the conserved phenylalanine or tryptophan at the end, this CDR3 is likely a read error. The chain carries TRBV30 and TRBJ2-7; D is perhaps TRBD1 (6 bases). The CDR3 consists of 13 residues. Trimming took 3 bases from V and 4 from J, leaving 13 bases between them. Germline V gives CDR1 GTSNPN, CDR2 SVGIG (reference sequence). In nucleotides, the CDR3 is TGTGCCTGGAGAGGCCAGGGGAATTACGAGCAGTACCTC. Its translation is CAWRGQGNYEQYL.

V gene TRBV11-2 combines with J gene TRBJ2-1, with 7 bases fitting TRBD2. Germline trimming cut 5 bases from V and 10 bases from J; bases unmatched to any gene: 5. This CDR3 is 12 amino acids long. CDR1 SGHAT and CDR2 FQNNGV come from the germline V gene. The chain's CDR3 is CASSPGTIEQFF. The CDR3 DNA is TGTGCCAGCAGCCCCGGGACTATCGAGCAGTTCTTC.

This rearrangement joins TRBV5-1 to TRBJ2-7, with D perhaps TRBD1 (6 bases). From germline, CDR1 is SGHRS and CDR2 YFSETQ. The CDR3 extends over 14 amino acids. V was pared by 1 base and J by 2 bases, with 10 bases between. The CDR3 coding sequence is TGCGCCAGCAGCTTGAGGGACAAACCCTACGAGCAGTACTTC. It yields the protein CASSLRDKPYEQYF.

The gene calls are TRBV5-3 and TRBJ2-2, with 7 nucleotides matching TRBD2. TRBV5-3 is identified as an open reading frame with a role that is uncertain. This CDR3 region has 17 residues. Trimming took 10 bases from V and 2 from J; bases not matched to a gene: 17. The CDR3 nucleotides are TGTGCCTCGAAGCTTAACGGGCTAGCGGCAAACACCGGGGAGCTGTTTTTT. As protein: CASKLNGLAANTGELFF.

J is TRBJ2-1 and V is TRBV5-1; the D gene is possibly TRBD1 (6 bases). Germline loops: CDR1 SGHRS, CDR2 YFSETQ. Trimming took off 2 bases at V and 3 bases at J, with 12 bases between the two ends. The CDR3 spans 15 residues. CDR3 bases: TGCGCCAGCAGCTTCTCCAGGGGCCACTACAATGAGCAGTTCTTC. Translated, it gives CASSFSRGHYNEQFF.

The rearrangement uses TRBV9 and TRBJ2-3; TRBD2 matches 7 bases. The ends lost 4 bases at V and 4 bases at J; junction bases unmatched: 12. Per germline, CDR1 SGDLS and CDR2 YYNGEE. The length of the CDR3 is 16 residues. This CDR3 is CASSNREGGRADTQYF. DNA of the CDR3: TGTGCCAGCAGCAACAGAGAGGGAGGGCGTGCAGATACGCAGTATTTT.

This clone is a singleton in its sample. V and J are TRBV19 and TRBJ1-4; TRBD1 agrees at 7 bases. J lost 7 bases, V lost 4 bases, and 3 bases had no gene match. The CDR3 consists of 13 residues. Germline-derived CDR1 and CDR2 are LNHDA and SQIVND (reference sequence). DNA for the CDR3: TGTGCCAGTAGTAGAGACAGGGTTGAAAAACTGTTTTTT. It encodes CASSRDRVEKLFF.

The chain links TRBV13 to TRBJ2-3, with 12 bases that match TRBD2. Germline V lookup: CDR1 PRHDT, CDR2 FYEKMQ (reference sequence). With 5 bases clipped from V and 3 bases from J, the junction kept 6 bases outside the gene matches. The CDR3 length is 16 residues. CDR3 in amino acids: CASSDPGLAGTDTQYF. The DNA of the CDR3 is TGTGCCAGCAGCGACCCGGGACTAGCGGGTACAGATACGCAGTATTTT.

The chain recombines TRBV4-1 with TRBJ2-1; 13 positions match TRBD2. The V gene end was trimmed by 4 bases and the J gene end by 8 bases; junction bases not matched to a gene: 14. Germline lookup yields CDR1 MGHRA and CDR2 YSYEKL. The length of the CDR3 is 18 residues. CDR3 sequence: CASSRQDRTSGSPDEQFF. CDR3 nucleotide sequence: TGCGCCAGCAGCCGGCAAGATAGGACTAGCGGGAGTCCTGATGAGCAGTTCTTC.

The CDR3 spells CASSFGPGGNQPQHF. The DNA of the CDR3 is TGTGCCAGCAGCTTTGGTCCCGGTGGCAATCAGCCCCAGCATTTT. The V and J genes are TRBV5-6 and TRBJ1-5; no firm D call. Trimming stripped 2 bases from V and 2 bases from J, with 11 bases between. Germline CDR1 SGHDT, CDR2 YYEEEE. The CDR3 spans 15 residues.

This clone showed up just a few times. This chain connects TRBV18 to TRBJ2-1; 11 nucleotides match TRBD2. V was clipped by 0 bases and J by 6 bases; unmatched bases: 7. This CDR3 region has 17 residues. CDR1 and CDR2 (germline): KGHSH, LQKENI. The CDR3 bases are TGTGCCAGCTCACCACCAGGTAGTCTAGCGGGAGGCAATGAGCAGTTCTTC. This gives the protein CASSPPGSLAGGNEQFF. Using reference TRBV18 and TRBJ2-1 for the parts outside the CDR3, the full variable domain is NAGVMQNPRHLVRRRGQEARLRCSPMKGHSHVYWYRQLPEEGLKFMVYLQKENIIDESGMPKERFSAEFPKEGPSILRIQQVVRGDSAAYFCASSPPGSLAGGNEQFFGPGTRLTVL.

V and J are TRBV4-3 and TRBJ2-7; tentatively, D is TRBD2 (5 bases). Trimming stripped 0 bases from V and 0 bases from J, with 18 bases between. Germline CDR1 LGHNA, CDR2 YSLEER. The CDR3 has 18 residues. CDR3 sequence reads: CASSQDLIGSGTSYEQYF. CDR3 nucleotides: TGCGCCAGCAGCCAAGATTTAATAGGGAGCGGTACCTCCTACGAGCAGTACTTC.

The chain recombines TRBV6-6 with TRBJ2-7; 11 nucleotides line up with TRBD2. The CDR3 contains 15 residues. Germline CDR1 is MNHNY and CDR2 is SVGAGI (reference sequence). Unmatched junction bases numbered 10, after V lost 6 bases and J lost 6 bases. CDR3 coding DNA: TGTGCCAGCAGCCGGGGGACTAGCGGCCCAAGCGAGCAGTACTTC. It yields the protein CASSRGTSGPSEQYF.

The chain uses TRBV9 and TRBJ2-5; 7 bases map to TRBD1. The CDR3 runs to 13 residues. Unmatched junction bases numbered 4, after V lost 3 bases and J lost 5 bases. Germline assignment: CDR1 SGDLS and CDR2 YYNGEE. Written as DNA, the CDR3 is TGTGCCAGCAGCGCGGGACAGCCGGAGACCCAGTACTTC. Protein product: CASSAGQPETQYF.

The chain employs TRBV27 and TRBJ2-7; no reliable D call. The germline CDR1 and CDR2 sequences are MNHEY and SMNVEV (reference sequence). Between the trimmed V and J ends, which lost 3 bases and 4 bases, there was a span of 13 bases. The CDR3 consists of 14 residues. The CDR3 loop reads CASSFSTGPYEQYF. The CDR3 DNA follows: TGTGCCAGCAGTTTTTCGACGGGCCCATACGAGCAGTACTTC.

The chain uses TRBV18 and TRBJ2-5, with D hard to call. Germline V gene data show CDR1 as KGHSH and CDR2 as LQKENI. The V end lost 8 bases, the J end lost 1 base, and 11 bases lay between the germline ends. CDR3 length equals 13 residues. The CDR3 DNA reads as TGTGCCAGCGCAAGTCAGCCCCAAGAGACCCAGTACTTC. Translated: CASASQPQETQYF.

This clone came up once. The V and J genes are TRBV21-1 and TRBJ2-2. TRBV21-1 is assigned pseudogene status. This CDR3 is 17 amino acids long. The DNA for the CDR3 is TGTGCCAGCAGCAAAGGGGCAGGGGCGGGATGCACCGGGGAGCTGTTTTTT. The encoded protein is CASSKGAGAGCTGELFF.